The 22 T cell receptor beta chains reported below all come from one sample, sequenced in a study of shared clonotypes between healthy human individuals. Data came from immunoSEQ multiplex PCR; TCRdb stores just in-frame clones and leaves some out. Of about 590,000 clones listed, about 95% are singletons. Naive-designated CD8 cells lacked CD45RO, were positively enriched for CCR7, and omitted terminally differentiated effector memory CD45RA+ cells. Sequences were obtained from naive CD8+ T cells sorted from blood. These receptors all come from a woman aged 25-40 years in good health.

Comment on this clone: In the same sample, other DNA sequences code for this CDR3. This chain's CDR3 is CASSQVGGTDTQYF. The CDR3 DNA is TGCGCCAGCAGCCAAGTAGGTGGGACAGATACGCAGTATTTT. The chain couples TRBV4-1 to TRBJ2-3; D not resolved. Germline CDR1 and CDR2: MGHRA and YSYEKL. Trimming cost V 1 base and J 3 bases, with 8 bases left between them. The CDR3 is 14 residues long.

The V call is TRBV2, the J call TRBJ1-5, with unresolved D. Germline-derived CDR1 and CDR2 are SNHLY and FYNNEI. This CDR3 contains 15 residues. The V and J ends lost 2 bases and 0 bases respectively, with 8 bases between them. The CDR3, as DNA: TGTGCCAGCAGTGAAACCATATTTAGCAATCAGCCCCAGCATTTT. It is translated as CASSETIFSNQPQHF.

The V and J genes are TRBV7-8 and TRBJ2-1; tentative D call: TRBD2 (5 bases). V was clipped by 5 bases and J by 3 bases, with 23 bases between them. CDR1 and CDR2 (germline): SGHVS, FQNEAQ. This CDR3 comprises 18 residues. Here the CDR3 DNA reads TGTGCCAGCAGCGTACTCGCAAGAACTAGTCGAAGCTACAATGAGCAGTTCTTC. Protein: CASSVLARTSRSYNEQFF.

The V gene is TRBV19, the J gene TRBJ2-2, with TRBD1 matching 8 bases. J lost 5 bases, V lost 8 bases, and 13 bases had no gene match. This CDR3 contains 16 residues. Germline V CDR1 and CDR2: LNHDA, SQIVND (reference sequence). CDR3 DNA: TGTGCCAGTGCAGAAGACAGGGGATACGTAACCGGGGAGCTGTTTTTT. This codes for CASAEDRGYVTGELFF. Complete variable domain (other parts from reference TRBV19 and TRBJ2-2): DGGITQSPKYLFRKEGQNVTLSCEQNLNHDAMYWYRQDPGQGLRLIYYSQIVNDFQKGDIAEGYSVSREKKESFPLTVTSAQKNPTAFYLCASAEDRGYVTGELFFGEGSRLTVL.

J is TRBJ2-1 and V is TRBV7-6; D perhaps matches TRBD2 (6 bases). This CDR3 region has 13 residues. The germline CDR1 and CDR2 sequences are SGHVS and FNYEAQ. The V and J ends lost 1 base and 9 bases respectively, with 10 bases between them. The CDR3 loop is CASSLGGGAEQFF. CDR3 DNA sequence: TGTGCCAGCAGCTTAGGAGGCGGGGCTGAGCAGTTCTTC.

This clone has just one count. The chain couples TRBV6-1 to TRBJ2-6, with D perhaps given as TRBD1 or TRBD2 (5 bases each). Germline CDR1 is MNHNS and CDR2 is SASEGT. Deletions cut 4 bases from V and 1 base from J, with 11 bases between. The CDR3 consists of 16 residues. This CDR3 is CASSVRDLSGANVLTF. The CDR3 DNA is TGTGCCAGCAGTGTTAGGGACCTATCTGGGGCCAACGTCCTGACTTTC.

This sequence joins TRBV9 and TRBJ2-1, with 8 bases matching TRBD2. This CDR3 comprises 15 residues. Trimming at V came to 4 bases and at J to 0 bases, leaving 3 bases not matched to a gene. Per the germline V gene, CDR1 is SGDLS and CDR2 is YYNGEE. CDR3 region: CASSTSGFSYNEQFF. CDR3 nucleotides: TGTGCCAGCAGCACTAGCGGTTTCTCCTACAATGAGCAGTTCTTC.

The DNA of the CDR3 is TGTGCCAGCAGCCCCAGGACGGAGTTATTGGGGGAGCAGTACTTC. It encodes CASSPRTELLGEQYF. The rearrangement links TRBV7-9 to TRBJ2-7, with unresolved D. Germline CDR1 and CDR2: SEHNR and FQNEAQ (reference sequence). CDR3 size: 15 residues. V was cut by 5 bases and J by 7 bases, with 21 bases left in between.

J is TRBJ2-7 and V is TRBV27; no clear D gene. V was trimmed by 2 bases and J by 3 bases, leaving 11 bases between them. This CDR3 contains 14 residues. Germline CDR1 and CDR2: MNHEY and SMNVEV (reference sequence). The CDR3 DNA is TGTGCCAGCAGTTTAGGGCAGCTTTACTACGAGCAGTACTTC. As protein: CASSLGQLYYEQYF.

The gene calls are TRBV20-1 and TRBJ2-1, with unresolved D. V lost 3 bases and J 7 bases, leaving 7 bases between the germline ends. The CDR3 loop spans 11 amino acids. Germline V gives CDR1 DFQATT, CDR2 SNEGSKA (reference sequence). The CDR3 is CSASRMNEQFF. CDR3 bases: TGCAGTGCTAGCCGGATGAATGAGCAGTTCTTC.

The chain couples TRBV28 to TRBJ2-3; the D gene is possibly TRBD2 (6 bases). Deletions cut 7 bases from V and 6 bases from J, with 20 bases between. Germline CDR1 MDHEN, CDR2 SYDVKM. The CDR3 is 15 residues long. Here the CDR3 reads CASIRGVLMADTQYF. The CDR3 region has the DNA TGTGCCAGCATCCGCGGGGTACTCATGGCGGATACGCAGTATTTT.

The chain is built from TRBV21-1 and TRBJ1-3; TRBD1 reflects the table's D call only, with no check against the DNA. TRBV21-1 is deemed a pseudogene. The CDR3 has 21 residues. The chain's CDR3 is CASSKAEVQGSPGSQVNTIYF. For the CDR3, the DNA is TGTGCCAGCAGCAAAGCCGAAGTCCAGGGGAGTCCGGGTTCTCAAGTTAACACCATATATTTT.

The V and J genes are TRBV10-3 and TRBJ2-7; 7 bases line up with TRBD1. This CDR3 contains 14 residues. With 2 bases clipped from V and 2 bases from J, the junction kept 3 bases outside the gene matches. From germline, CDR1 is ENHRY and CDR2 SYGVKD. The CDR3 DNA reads TGTGCCATCAGTGAGGAAGGGGGCCCCTACGAGCAGTACTTC. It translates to CAISEEGGPYEQYF.

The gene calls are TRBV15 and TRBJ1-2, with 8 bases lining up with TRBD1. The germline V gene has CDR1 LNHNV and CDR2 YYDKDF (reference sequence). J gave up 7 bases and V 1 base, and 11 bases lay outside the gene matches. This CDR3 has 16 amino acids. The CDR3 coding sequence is TGTGCCACCAGCAGAGCAGGGGGCAGGGACCAGATTGGCTACACCTTC. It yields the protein CATSRAGGRDQIGYTF.

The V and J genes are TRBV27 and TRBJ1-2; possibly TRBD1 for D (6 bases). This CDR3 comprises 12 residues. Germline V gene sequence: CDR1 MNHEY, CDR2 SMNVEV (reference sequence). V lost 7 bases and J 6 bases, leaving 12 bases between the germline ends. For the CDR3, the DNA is TGTGCCAGCACGGGGGGGGGCCATGGCTACACCTTC. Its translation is CASTGGGHGYTF.

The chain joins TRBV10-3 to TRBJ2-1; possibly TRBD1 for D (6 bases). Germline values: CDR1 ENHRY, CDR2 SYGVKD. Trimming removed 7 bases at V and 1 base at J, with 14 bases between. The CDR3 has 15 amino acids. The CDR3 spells CAIMAGVFSYNEQFF. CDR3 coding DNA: TGTGCCATCATGGCAGGGGTATTTTCCTACAATGAGCAGTTCTTC.

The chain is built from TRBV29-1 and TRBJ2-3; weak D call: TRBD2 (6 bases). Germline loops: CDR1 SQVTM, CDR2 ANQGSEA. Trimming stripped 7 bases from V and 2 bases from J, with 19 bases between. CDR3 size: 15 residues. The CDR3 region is CSAVWAEGYTDTQYF. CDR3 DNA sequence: TGCAGCGCTGTCTGGGCGGAGGGTTACACAGATACGCAGTATTTT.

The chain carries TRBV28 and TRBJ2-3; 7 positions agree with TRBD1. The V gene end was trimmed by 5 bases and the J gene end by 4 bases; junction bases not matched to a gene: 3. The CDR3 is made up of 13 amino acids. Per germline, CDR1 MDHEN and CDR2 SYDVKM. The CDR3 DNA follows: TGTGCCAGCAGTATCACAGGGGCAGATACGCAGTATTTT. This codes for CASSITGADTQYF.

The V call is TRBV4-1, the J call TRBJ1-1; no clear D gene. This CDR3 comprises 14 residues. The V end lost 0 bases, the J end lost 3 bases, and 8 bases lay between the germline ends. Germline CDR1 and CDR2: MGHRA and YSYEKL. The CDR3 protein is CASSQDTEYTEAFF. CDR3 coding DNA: TGCGCCAGCAGCCAAGATACCGAGTACACTGAAGCTTTCTTT.

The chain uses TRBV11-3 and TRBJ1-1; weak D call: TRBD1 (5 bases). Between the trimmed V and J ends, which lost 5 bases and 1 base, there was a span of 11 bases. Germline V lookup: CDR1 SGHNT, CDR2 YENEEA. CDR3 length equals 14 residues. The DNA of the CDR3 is TGTGCCAGCAGCCCGGGACGGGGGAACACTGAAGCTTTCTTT. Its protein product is CASSPGRGNTEAFF.

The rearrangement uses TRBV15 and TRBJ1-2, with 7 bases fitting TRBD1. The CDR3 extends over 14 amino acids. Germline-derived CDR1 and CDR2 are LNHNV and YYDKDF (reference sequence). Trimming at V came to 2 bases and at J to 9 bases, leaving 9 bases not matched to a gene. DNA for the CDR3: TGTGCCACCAGCAGATCCAGGACAGGCGACCGCTACACCTTC. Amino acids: CATSRSRTGDRYTF.

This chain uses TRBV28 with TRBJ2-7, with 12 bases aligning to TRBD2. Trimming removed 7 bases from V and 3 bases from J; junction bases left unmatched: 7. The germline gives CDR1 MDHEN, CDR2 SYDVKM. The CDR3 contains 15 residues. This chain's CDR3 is CASTRGLAGNYEQYF. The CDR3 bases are TGTGCCAGCACCAGAGGACTAGCGGGAAACTACGAGCAGTACTTC.